This entry lists 26 T cell receptor beta chains sequenced from one sample in a study of blood T cell repertoires in COVID-19. Only in-frame clones appear in the TCRdb table, and some are missing; sequencing was by immunoSEQ multiplex PCR. Among some 110,000 clones listed, 65% to 85% were seen once. What was sequenced was peripheral blood. The receptors were sampled from a woman aged 70-85 years with acute or convalescent COVID-19.

This chain connects TRBV5-1 to TRBJ2-3; the D gene is possibly TRBD2 (6 bases). V gave up 4 bases and J gave up 4 bases, with 13 bases separating them. From germline, CDR1 is SGHRS and CDR2 YFSETQ. CDR3 length: 14 residues. In nucleotides, the CDR3 is TGCGCCAGCAGCCCGCTCGGGAGCTCAGATACGCAGTATTTT. It encodes CASSPLGSSDTQYF.

V and J are TRBV6-1 and TRBJ1-5, with unresolved D. Germline CDR1 is MNHNS and CDR2 is SASEGT. The ends were cut back, 4 bases at V and 7 bases at J, with 11 bases in the middle. The CDR3 consists of 13 residues. Written as DNA, the CDR3 is TGTGCCAGCAGTGGAGCCAGTTCCCAGCCCCAGCATTTT. Its protein product is CASSGASSQPQHF.

The chain links TRBV6-1 to TRBJ1-1, with 7 bases identical to TRBD1. V dropped 3 bases and J dropped 5; count of bases not matched to a gene: 9. Germline-derived CDR1 and CDR2 are MNHNS and SASEGT. The CDR3 has 15 residues. The CDR3 nucleotides are TGTGCCAGCAGTGAGGGCATCCCGGGACAGACTGAAGCTTTCTTT. This translates into CASSEGIPGQTEAFF.

J is TRBJ2-2 and V is TRBV11-2; D remains unclear. Trimming cost V 1 base and J 5 bases, with 8 bases left between them. The CDR3 runs 14 residues. Germline lookup yields CDR1 SGHAT and CDR2 FQNNGV. The CDR3 DNA is TGTGCCAGCAGCTTAGTCGCAGGTACCGGGGAGCTGTTTTTT. It translates to CASSLVAGTGELFF.

A few counts support this clone. The CDR3: CASSLWGLESNEQFF. For the CDR3, the DNA is TGCGCCAGCAGCTTATGGGGACTAGAAAGCAATGAGCAGTTCTTC. The genes are TRBV5-1 and TRBJ2-1, with 8 bases identical to TRBD2. The V gene's germline CDR1 is SGHRS and CDR2 YFSETQ. This CDR3 is built from 15 residues. The junction had 7 bases not matched to a gene; V was cut back by 2 bases and J by 6 bases.

The chain links TRBV27 to TRBJ1-2, with TRBD1 identical over 8 bases. This CDR3 has 15 residues. CDR1 is MNHEY, CDR2 SMNVEV, per germline (reference sequence). Trimming at V came to 5 bases and at J to 4 bases, leaving 9 bases not matched to a gene. The CDR3 sequence is CASSTQGGTSYGYTF. In DNA, the CDR3 is TGTGCCAGCAGTACACAGGGGGGGACATCCTATGGCTACACCTTC.

The chain has TRBV6-5 and TRBJ2-5; D is possibly TRBD1 (7 bases). This CDR3 contains 14 residues. Trimming cost V 5 bases and J 5 bases, with 15 bases left between them. Germline-derived CDR1 and CDR2 are MNHEY and SVGAGI. CDR3 in amino acids: CASSPATGRETQYF. CDR3 DNA: TGTGCCAGCAGTCCGGCGACAGGGAGGGAGACCCAGTACTTC.

The chain is built from TRBV5-8 and TRBJ2-7; D unresolved. V lost 1 base to trimming and J lost 3 bases, with 23 bases between them. Germline V gives CDR1 SGHTS, CDR2 YDEGEE. The CDR3 extends over 18 amino acids. CDR3 loop: CASSLLGPLREPIYEQYF. The CDR3 nucleotides are TGTGCCAGCAGCTTGCTAGGTCCGCTCCGCGAACCTATCTACGAGCAGTACTTC.

This clone has only a few counts. The chain links TRBV6-2 or TRBV6-3 to TRBJ2-7, with 15 bases fitting TRBD2. Germline V gene data show CDR1 as MNHEY and CDR2 as SVGEGT. J gave up 0 bases and V 5 bases, and 5 bases lay outside the gene matches. The CDR3 is 17 residues long. The CDR3 protein is CASSPGLAGGSSYEQYF. The DNA of the CDR3 is TGTGCCAGCAGTCCGGGACTAGCGGGGGGCAGCTCCTACGAGCAGTACTTC.

V gene TRBV4-1 combines with J gene TRBJ1-4, with D unresolved. Germline CDR1 is MGHRA and CDR2 is YSYEKL. V dropped 1 base and J dropped 12 bases, with 15 bases sitting between them. The CDR3 contains 14 residues. Here the CDR3 reads CASSQVGRGVELFF. The CDR3 region has the DNA TGCGCCAGCAGCCAAGTCGGCCGCGGGGTAGAACTGTTTTTT.

The rearrangement uses TRBV5-6 and TRBJ2-5; tentatively, D is TRBD1 (5 bases). Between the trimmed V and J ends, which lost 0 bases and 0 bases, there was a span of 9 bases. There are 15 residues in the CDR3. Per germline, CDR1 SGHDT and CDR2 YYEEEE. The CDR3 loop is CASSLDAGNQETQYF. The CDR3 DNA reads TGTGCCAGCAGCTTGGATGCAGGGAACCAAGAGACCCAGTACTTC.

This chain uses TRBV6-1 with TRBJ2-7, with D maybe TRBD1 (5 bases). Trimming removed 2 bases at V and 6 bases at J, with 17 bases between. This CDR3 region has 15 residues. The germline V gene has CDR1 MNHNS and CDR2 SASEGT. The CDR3 coding sequence is TGTGCCAGCAGTGAACAGGGTACCCTCTCAGGCGAGCAGTACTTC. Translation gives CASSEQGTLSGEQYF.

This chain connects TRBV10-3 to TRBJ2-7; 15 bases map to TRBD2. Germline V gives CDR1 ENHRY, CDR2 SYGVKD. Losses at the gene ends were 3 bases for V and 7 bases for J; bases not matched to a gene: 10. The CDR3 is 17 residues long. CDR3 in DNA: TGTGCCATCAGTGAAGGGACTAGCGGGAGGTCCCTCCGAGAGCAGTACTTC. Residues: CAISEGTSGRSLREQYF.

The rearrangement joins TRBV28 to TRBJ1-5; D not certain. V shed 2 bases and J shed 8 bases, with 7 bases lying between them. The CDR3 sequence is 12 residues long. CDR1 is MDHEN and CDR2 is SYDVKM in the germline V gene. CDR3 DNA: TGTGCCAGCAGTTTACCCCGAGAGCCCCAGCATTTT. The encoded protein is CASSLPREPQHF.

This sequence joins TRBV9 and TRBJ2-1; TRBD1 is a possible D gene (6 bases). Trimming removed 2 bases at V and 5 bases at J, with 17 bases between. The germline V gene has CDR1 SGDLS and CDR2 YYNGEE. The CDR3 loop spans 16 amino acids. Here the CDR3 reads CASSVQGNGINNEQFF. DNA of the CDR3: TGTGCCAGCAGCGTCCAGGGGAACGGGATCAACAATGAGCAGTTCTTC.

The rearrangement joins TRBV28 to TRBJ1-5; the D gene is possibly TRBD1 (6 bases). The CDR3 covers 14 residues. V gave up 3 bases and J gave up 4 bases, with 10 bases separating them. Per the germline V gene, CDR1 is MDHEN and CDR2 is SYDVKM. The CDR3 region has the DNA TGTGCCAGCAGTTTGGAGAGGGGGAATCAGCCCCAGCATTTT. It encodes CASSLERGNQPQHF.

This rearrangement joins TRBV2 to TRBJ2-7, with 11 bases matching TRBD2. The length of the CDR3 is 16 residues. Unmatched junction bases numbered 14, after V lost 6 bases and J lost 7 bases. Germline CDR1 SNHLY, CDR2 FYNNEI. The CDR3 reads CASRLGLAGGFREQYF. As DNA, the CDR3 is TGTGCCAGCAGGCTGGGGCTAGCGGGAGGTTTTCGAGAGCAGTACTTC.

The V gene is TRBV2, the J gene TRBJ2-2; no clear D gene. Deletions cut 7 bases from V and 6 bases from J, with 12 bases between. This CDR3 has 13 amino acids. The germline V gene encodes CDR1 SNHLY and CDR2 FYNNEI. CDR3 amino acids: CASTQDGAGELFF. CDR3 bases: TGTGCCAGCACCCAGGATGGCGCCGGGGAGCTGTTTTTT.

This rearrangement joins TRBV5-6 to TRBJ1-5; possibly TRBD1 for D (5 bases). Germline values: CDR1 SGHDT, CDR2 YYEEEE. The CDR3 totals 14 residues. V lost 1 base and J 9 bases, leaving 14 bases between the germline ends. The CDR3 region is CASSLNGGGGPQHF. CDR3 sequence (DNA): TGTGCCAGCAGCTTGAATGGGGGAGGAGGGCCCCAGCATTTT.

CDR3 loop: CASSGAGGKTDTQYF. The CDR3, as DNA: TGCGCCAGCAGCGGGGCGGGGGGAAAGACAGATACGCAGTATTTT. The rearrangement links TRBV4-1 to TRBJ2-3, with 8 nucleotides matching TRBD2. Germline trimming cut 5 bases from V and 3 bases from J; bases unmatched to any gene: 7. The CDR3 runs to 15 residues. Germline assignment: CDR1 MGHRA and CDR2 YSYEKL.

This sequence joins TRBV9 and TRBJ2-2; D is unresolved. This CDR3 is built from 15 residues. Germline V gene sequence: CDR1 SGDLS, CDR2 YYNGEE. V was clipped by 2 bases and J by 4 bases, with 12 bases between them. CDR3 in amino acids: CASSVEILSTGELFF. DNA of the CDR3: TGTGCCAGCAGCGTGGAGATCCTTTCCACCGGGGAGCTGTTTTTT. The full variable domain, completed using reference TRBV9 and TRBJ2-2, is DSGVTQTPKHLITATGQRVTLRCSPRSGDLSVYWYQQSLDQGLQFLIQYYNGEERAKGNILERFSAQQFPDLHSELNLSSLELGDSALYFCASSVEILSTGELFFGEGSRLTVL.

J is TRBJ2-2 and V is TRBV5-1, with 15 bases matching TRBD2. J was trimmed by 4 bases and V by 3 bases; bases with no gene match: 4. This CDR3 is built from 17 residues. Germline lookup yields CDR1 SGHRS and CDR2 YFSETQ. The CDR3: CASSWGLAGGTTGELFF. CDR3 bases: TGCGCCAGCAGCTGGGGACTAGCGGGGGGAACCACCGGGGAGCTGTTTTTT.

The chain recombines TRBV28 with TRBJ2-7; 7 bases map to TRBD1. V lost 10 bases, J lost 3 bases, and 12 bases stayed unmatched. Germline V lookup: CDR1 MDHEN, CDR2 SYDVKM. The CDR3 sequence is 14 residues long. The CDR3: CATNSPGQIYEQYF. CDR3 DNA sequence: TGTGCCACCAATTCTCCGGGACAGATCTACGAGCAGTACTTC.

J is TRBJ2-7 and V is TRBV5-1, with 8 nucleotides matching TRBD2. The ends lost 0 bases at V and 2 bases at J; junction bases unmatched: 7. The CDR3 consists of 16 residues. Germline assignment: CDR1 SGHRS and CDR2 YFSETQ. CDR3 DNA: TGCGCCAGCAGCTTGGATGGCGGGGGGACCCCCTACGAGCAGTACTTC. It encodes CASSLDGGGTPYEQYF. Filled out from reference TRBV5-1 and TRBJ2-7, the complete variable domain reads KAGVTQTPRYLIKTRGQQVTLSCSPISGHRSVSWYQQTPGQGLQFLFEYFSETQRNKGNFPGRFSGRQFSNSRSEMNVSTLELGDSALYLCASSLDGGGTPYEQYFGPGTRLTVT.

The chain uses TRBV6-5 and TRBJ1-3; no reliable D call. Germline V gene sequence: CDR1 MNHEY, CDR2 SVGAGI. The CDR3 has 16 residues. Trimming took 1 base from V and 0 from J, leaving 10 bases between them. The CDR3 region has the DNA TGTGCCAGCAGTTACTACCCCTCGGTCTCTGGAAACACCATATATTTT. Translated, it gives CASSYYPSVSGNTIYF.

The rearrangement uses TRBV7-2 and TRBJ1-2, with TRBD1 matching over 10 bases. V was pared by 4 bases and J by 8 bases, with 13 bases of the junction left unmatched. Per the germline V gene, CDR1 is SGHTA and CDR2 is FQGNSA. The CDR3 contains 16 residues. CDR3 DNA: TGTGCCAGCAGCTCCACCGGGACAGGGGTAGTTATGGGCTACACCTTC. This codes for CASSSTGTGVVMGYTF. Full variable domain (outside the CDR3, taken from reference TRBV7-2 and TRBJ1-2): GAGVSQSPSNKVTEKGKDVELRCDPISGHTALYWYRQSLGQGLEFLIYFQGNSAPDKSGLPSDRFSAERTGGSVSTLTIQRTQQEDSAVYLCASSSTGTGVVMGYTFGSGTRLTVV.